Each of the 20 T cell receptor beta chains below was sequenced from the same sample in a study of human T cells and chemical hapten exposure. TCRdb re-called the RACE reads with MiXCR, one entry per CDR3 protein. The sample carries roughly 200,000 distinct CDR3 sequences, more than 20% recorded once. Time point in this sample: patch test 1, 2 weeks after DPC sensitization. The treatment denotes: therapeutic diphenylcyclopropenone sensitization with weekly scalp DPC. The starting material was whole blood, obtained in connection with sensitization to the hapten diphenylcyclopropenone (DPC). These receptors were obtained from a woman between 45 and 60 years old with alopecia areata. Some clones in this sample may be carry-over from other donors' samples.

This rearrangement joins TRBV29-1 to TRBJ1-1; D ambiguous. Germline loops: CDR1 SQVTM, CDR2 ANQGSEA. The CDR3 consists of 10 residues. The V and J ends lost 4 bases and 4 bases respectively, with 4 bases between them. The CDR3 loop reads CSVVLTEAFF. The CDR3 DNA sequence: TGCAGCGTTGTCCTCACTGAAGCTTTCTTT.

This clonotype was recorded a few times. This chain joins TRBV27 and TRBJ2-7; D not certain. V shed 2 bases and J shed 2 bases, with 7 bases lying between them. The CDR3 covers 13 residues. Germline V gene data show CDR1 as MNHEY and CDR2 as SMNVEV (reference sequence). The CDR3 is CASSLGPAYEQYF. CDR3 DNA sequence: TGTGCCAGCAGTTTAGGGCCCGCCTACGAGCAGTACTTC.

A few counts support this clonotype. Here the CDR3 DNA reads TGTGCCAGCAGCGTAGCTACTTTCCCGGGCACAGATACGCAGTATTTT. Amino acid sequence: CASSVATFPGTDTQYF. The chain links TRBV9 to TRBJ2-3; D call uncertain. The CDR3 totals 16 residues. V gave up 0 bases and J gave up 1 base, with 12 bases separating them. Germline CDR1 is SGDLS and CDR2 is YYNGEE.

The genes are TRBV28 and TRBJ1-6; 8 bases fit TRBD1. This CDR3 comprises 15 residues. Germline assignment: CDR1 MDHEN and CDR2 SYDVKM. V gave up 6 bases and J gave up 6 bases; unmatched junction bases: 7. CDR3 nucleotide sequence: TGTGCCAGCAGGGGGACAGGCGGCGCTAATTCACCCCTCCACTTT. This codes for CASRGTGGANSPLHF. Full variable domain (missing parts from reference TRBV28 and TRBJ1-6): DVKVTQSSRYLVKRTGEKVFLECVQDMDHENMFWYRQDPGLGLRLIYFSYDVKMKEKGDIPEGYSVSREKKERFSLILESASTNQTSMYLCASRGTGGANSPLHFGNGTRLTVT.

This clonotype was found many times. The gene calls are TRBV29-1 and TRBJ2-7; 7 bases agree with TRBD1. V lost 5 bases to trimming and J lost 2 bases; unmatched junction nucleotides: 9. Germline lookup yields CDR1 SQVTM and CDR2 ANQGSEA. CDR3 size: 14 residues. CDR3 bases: TGCAGCGTTATAAGAGGGGGCAGAGCCTACGAGCAGTACTTC. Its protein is CSVIRGGRAYEQYF.

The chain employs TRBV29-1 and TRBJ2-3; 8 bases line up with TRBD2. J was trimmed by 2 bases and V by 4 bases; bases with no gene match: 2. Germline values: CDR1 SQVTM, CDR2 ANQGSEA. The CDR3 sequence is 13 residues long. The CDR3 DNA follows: TGCAGCGTTGGAGGACTAGCCACAGATACGCAGTATTTT. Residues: CSVGGLATDTQYF.

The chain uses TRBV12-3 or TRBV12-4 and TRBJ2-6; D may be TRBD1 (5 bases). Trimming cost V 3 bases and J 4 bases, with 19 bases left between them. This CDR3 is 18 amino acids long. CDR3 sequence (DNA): TGTGCCAGCAGTTTCGTATTGGCAGGGTCGGAAGGGGCCAACGTCCTGACTTTC. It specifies CASSFVLAGSEGANVLTF.

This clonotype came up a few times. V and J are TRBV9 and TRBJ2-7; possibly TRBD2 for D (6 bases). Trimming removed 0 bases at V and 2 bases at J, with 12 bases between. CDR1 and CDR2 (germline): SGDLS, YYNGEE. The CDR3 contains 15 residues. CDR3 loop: CASSVGVGLAYEQYF. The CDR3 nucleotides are TGTGCCAGCAGCGTAGGAGTGGGACTGGCCTACGAGCAGTACTTC.

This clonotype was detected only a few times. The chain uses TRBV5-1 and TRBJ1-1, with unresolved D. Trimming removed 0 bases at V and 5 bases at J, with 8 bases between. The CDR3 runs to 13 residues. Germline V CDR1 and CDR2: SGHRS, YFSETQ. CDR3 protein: CASSLVGRTEAFF. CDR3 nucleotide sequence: TGCGCCAGCAGCTTGGTGGGTAGGACTGAAGCTTTCTTT.

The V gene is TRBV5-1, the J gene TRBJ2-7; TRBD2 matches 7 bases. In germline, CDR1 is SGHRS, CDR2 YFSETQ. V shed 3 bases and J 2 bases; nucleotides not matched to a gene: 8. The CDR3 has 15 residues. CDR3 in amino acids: CASSSGAGPTYEQYF. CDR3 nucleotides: TGCGCCAGCAGCTCTGGAGCGGGACCTACCTACGAGCAGTACTTC.

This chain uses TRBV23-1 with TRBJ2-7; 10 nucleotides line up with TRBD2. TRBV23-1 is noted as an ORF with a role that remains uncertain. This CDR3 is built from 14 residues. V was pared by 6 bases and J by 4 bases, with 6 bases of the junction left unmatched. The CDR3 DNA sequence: TGCGCCAGCAGGCGAGCGGGAGGGCGGTACGAGCAGTACTTC. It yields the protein CASRRAGGRYEQYF.

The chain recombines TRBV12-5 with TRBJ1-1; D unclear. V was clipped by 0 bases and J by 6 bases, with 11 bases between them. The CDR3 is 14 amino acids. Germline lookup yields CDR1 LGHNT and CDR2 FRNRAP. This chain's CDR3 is CASGLVPPNAEAFF. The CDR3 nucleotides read TGTGCTAGTGGTTTGGTACCCCCAAACGCTGAAGCTTTCTTT.

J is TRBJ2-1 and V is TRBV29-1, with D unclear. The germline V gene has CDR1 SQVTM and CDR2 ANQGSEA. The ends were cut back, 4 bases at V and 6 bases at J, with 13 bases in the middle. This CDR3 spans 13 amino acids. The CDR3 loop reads CSVAPSGGNEQFF. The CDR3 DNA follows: TGCAGCGTTGCTCCCAGTGGCGGCAATGAGCAGTTCTTC.

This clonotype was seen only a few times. CDR3 region: CASSYSRRTDYNEQFF. The CDR3 DNA sequence: TGTGCCAGCAGTTACAGCCGCAGGACGGACTACAATGAGCAGTTCTTC. This chain links TRBV6-6 with TRBJ2-1; the D is unclear. The CDR3 is made up of 16 amino acids. The germline V and J ends were trimmed by 2 bases and 3 bases, with 14 bases remaining between them. Germline V lookup: CDR1 MNHNY, CDR2 SVGAGI (reference sequence).

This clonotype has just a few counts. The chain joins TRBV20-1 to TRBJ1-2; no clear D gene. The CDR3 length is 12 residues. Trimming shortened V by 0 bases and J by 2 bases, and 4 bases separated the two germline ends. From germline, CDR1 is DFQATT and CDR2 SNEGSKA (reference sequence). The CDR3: CSARDPNYGYTF. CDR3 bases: TGCAGTGCTAGAGATCCAAACTATGGCTACACCTTC.

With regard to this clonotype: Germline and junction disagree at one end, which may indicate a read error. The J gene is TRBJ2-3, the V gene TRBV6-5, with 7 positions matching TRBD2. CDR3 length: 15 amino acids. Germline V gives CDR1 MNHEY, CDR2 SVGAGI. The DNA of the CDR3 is TGTGCCAGCAGTTATTTCAGGGAGGGCGCAGATACGCTGTATTTT. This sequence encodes CASSYFREGADTLYF.

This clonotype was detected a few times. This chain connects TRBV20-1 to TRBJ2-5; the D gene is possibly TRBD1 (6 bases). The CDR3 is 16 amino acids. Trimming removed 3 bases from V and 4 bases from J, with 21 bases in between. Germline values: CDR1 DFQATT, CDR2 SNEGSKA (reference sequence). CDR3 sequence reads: CSASTHPGTRGETQYF. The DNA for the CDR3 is TGCAGTGCTAGCACGCACCCCGGGACACGGGGAGAGACCCAGTACTTC.

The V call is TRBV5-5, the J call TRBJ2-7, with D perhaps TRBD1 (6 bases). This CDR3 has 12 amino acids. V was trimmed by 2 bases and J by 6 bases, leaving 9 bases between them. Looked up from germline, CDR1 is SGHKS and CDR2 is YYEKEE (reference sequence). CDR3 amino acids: CASSFRGSEQYF. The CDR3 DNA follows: TGTGCCAGCAGCTTCAGGGGATCCGAGCAGTACTTC.

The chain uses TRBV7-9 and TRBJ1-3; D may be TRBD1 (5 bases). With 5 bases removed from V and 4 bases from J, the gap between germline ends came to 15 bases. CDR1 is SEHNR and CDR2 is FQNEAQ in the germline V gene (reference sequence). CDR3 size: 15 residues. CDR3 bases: TGTGCCAGCAGCCAAACCGGGACCGCCGGAAACACCATATATTTT. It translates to CASSQTGTAGNTIYF.

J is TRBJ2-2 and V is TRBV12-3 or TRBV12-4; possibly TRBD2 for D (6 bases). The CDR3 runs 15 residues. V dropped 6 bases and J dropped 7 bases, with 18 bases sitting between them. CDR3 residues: CASRFTAGLGGELFF. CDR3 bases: TGTGCCAGCAGGTTTACCGCGGGACTCGGCGGGGAGCTGTTTTTT.